This TCR beta chain was sequenced for a study of cytomegalovirus exposure and HLA in healthy donors (dated by TCRdb to the late 2010s). Regarding the research as a whole: According to an earlier analysis of a few hundred of the donors, 200 million or so T cells yielded 90 million to 140 million unique TCR beta sequences and 276 Gb of sequence data. Donor age, sex, ethnicity and CMV serostatus were collected together with the repertoire data. The study used immunosequencing to profile the T cell repertoires of some 600 subjects and linked those repertoires to cytomegalovirus serostatus. In addition to the first cohort of hundreds of subjects, a separate validation cohort of 130 or so different subjects was used. About 310 gigabases of sequencing data and tens of millions of unique TCR sequences were included in an early release covering roughly 700 HLA-typed donors. Of the roughly 390 genotyped donors, 70% to 90% were placed in the genetic ancestry cluster associated with self-reported Caucasian donors. In a later genetic analysis, genome-wide SNP genotypes for about 55% of the 666 donors were used, and that subset was treated as a discovery cohort. An earlier analysis of approximately 640 of the donors applied high-throughput TCR beta sequencing to assess whether each TCR beta V gene segment acted as functional or pseudogenic. A few DR-DQ haplotypes were treated as single units for association and clustering because of strong linkage in the cohort. The study combined high-throughput TCR immunosequencing, statistical association of individual TCRs with disease status, and machine learning to predict cytomegalovirus infection status. In a later analysis, previously published TCR beta repertoires from about 640 donors were re-analyzed and high-resolution HLA genotyping was added so that TCR occurrence patterns could be studied. Among about 410 genotyped donors of the cohort, an average of around 250,000 unique TCR beta nucleotide sequences was sequenced per donor, of which 15% to 20% were non-productive. Typing coverage varied by locus: roughly 629-640 donors for A, B, C, DRB1 and DQB1; 522 for DQA1; some 610 for DPA1; roughly 450 for DPB1. Every discovery cohort repertoire had been produced on one sequencing platform. Class I and class II HLA loci were covered by the typing at four-digit resolution. The later analysis used no new phenotypic data to find candidate immune exposures, relying instead on TCR beta sequences and their occurrence across donors. The study aimed to test whether signatures of past pathogen exposure could be identified by cataloging public T cell receptors. The paper as a whole reports these results and caveats: CMV serostatus was the only immune exposure information available for the cohort. Correlated functional status among segregating V segments might be attributable to linkage disequilibrium, but an unknown experimental factor could not be ruled out. According to a later analysis, TCR association rates differed among HLA loci, with DRB1 alleles showing the most associated TCRs and HLA-C alleles showing the fewest. According to the authors, the approach could potentially be generalized to other disease states and immunological phenotypes. Most TCR sequences were seen in very few donors, while some public TCRs were found in many individuals. A later analysis reported that several top co-occurrence clusters appeared linked to parvovirus B19, influenza, CMV and Epstein-Barr virus. Strong co-occurrence of HLA alleles, especially DR and DQ, made assigning TCR associations to individual alleles difficult. This cohort had only TCR beta chains sequenced, and the lack of alpha or paired-chain data limited which features could be detected. In a later analysis, about 16,000 TCR beta sequences were associated with specific HLA alleles at a false discovery rate of 0.05. An earlier analysis of roughly 570 of the donors showed that most TCR beta V segments appeared in productive rearrangements either about 87% or about 30% of the time, which broadly matched IMGT annotations. Compared with equally common non-associated chains, HLA-associated TCR beta chains in a later analysis were more clonally expanded and had lower generation probabilities. Some IMGT-functional V segments, including TRBV6-2 and TRBV6-3, could not be distinguished by the 87-base-pair reads and were therefore excluded. According to a later genetic analysis, donors in an Asian-associated ancestry cluster had fewer N-insertions in productive TCRs than the approximately 710-donor mean. In a later genetic analysis, a missense DCLRE1C variant was associated with V-gene and J-gene trimming of TCR beta chains, and the association was replicated in an independent cohort. A group of highly shared sequence variants was considered likely to be a technical artifact of the sequencing pipeline. The presence/absence analyses assumed that sequencing depth was roughly uniform across donors, and that assumption may not be true. A further reported finding was that TCR beta sequences accurately predicted the HLA-A and HLA-B alleles for most subjects in the first cohort. HLA typing was unavailable for some donors at each locus, so association tests used only the typed subset. In vitro tests confirmed that a few of the cytomegalovirus-associated TCR beta chains recognize cytomegalovirus antigens. In a later analysis, most CMV-associated TCR beta chains were found to appear HLA-restricted, with HLA associations seemingly driven largely by CMV exposure. Because counts were too low, about 18 rarely observed V segments, including chromosome 9 orphons, were excluded from the earlier analysis of 587 of the donors. A total of roughly 160 TCR beta chains were listed by the study as associated with cytomegalovirus. The classifier was reported to diagnose cytomegalovirus status with high specificity and sensitivity in both the original cohort and the validation cohort.

The germline V gene yields MNHNS for CDR1 and SASEGT for CDR2. Trimmed from V: 4 bases; trimmed from J: 4 bases; junction bases lacking a gene match: 6. The CDR3 goes from the cysteine to the phenylalanine over 15 residues. Only the CDR3 DNA is retained, 45 bases long and in frame from the first base. The cohort was made up of 666 healthy bone marrow donors. At the time of sampling, every cohort member was nominally healthy, though immune exposures that went unrecorded were likely present. The donor tested CMV seronegative and was one of the 352 seronegative cohort members. A peripheral blood sample was collected from each donor, and TCR beta sequencing was performed on peripheral blood mononuclear cells. Genomic DNA extraction from the blood cell samples was performed with the Qiagen DNeasy Blood Extraction Kit. In regard to this clone: The antigen it recognizes is unknown. Qualities for individual bases were not recorded, and no much larger clone is one base off.

Library construction relied on the immunoSEQ multiplex PCR assay. For the multiplex PCR, a mixture combining 60 forward primers for TCR Vbeta segments and 13 reverse primers for TCR Jbeta segments was used. The CDR3 region of rearranged TCR beta genes was amplified from genomic DNA with a multiplex PCR assay. The amplified TCR beta libraries were sequenced on the Illumina HiSeq System as 87-base-pair reads. As for the authors' bioinformatics: Across the 700 or so repertoires, a later analysis counted some 80 million unique TCR beta chains, 9.5 million to 12 million of which were shared by at least two donors. Raw reads were error-corrected and collapsed into unique sequences with a nearest-neighbor algorithm that merged closely related sequences to remove PCR and sequencing errors. CDR3 sequences were aligned to IMGT reference sequences to assign V, D and J gene segments. For a sequence to be retained, at least a six-nucleotide match to both a V gene segment and a J gene segment was required. A rearrangement was called productive if the CDR3 had no stop codons and remained in frame with V and J, and every other rearrangement was called non-productive. CDR3 was defined according to IMGT convention as the region running from the second conserved V-encoded cysteine to the conserved J-encoded phenylalanine. Sequences without an unambiguous match to a single V gene segment were excluded from the earlier analysis of several hundred of the donors. An earlier analysis of 550 to 650 of the donors classified V segments as functional when productive rearrangements were above 56.7% and as segregating when the standard deviation between donors was above 5%. A statistical classification framework was built for diagnosing cytomegalovirus status from the catalog of TCR beta chain sequences. A later analysis assigned V and J genes by comparing TCR nucleotide sequences with IMGT/GENE-DB human TR gene sequences. Using the TCRdist pipeline, a later analysis assigned CDR3 sequences along with most-parsimonious VDJ recombination scenarios. In a later analysis, every TCR beta chain was defined by the combination of its CDR3 amino acid sequence and its V-gene family, and reads without a unique V-gene family were dropped. To address suspected cross-contamination and a sequencing artifact, a later analysis removed over 500 highly shared, low-generation-probability nucleotide sequences. A later analysis calculated a clonal expansion index for each public chain from normalized within-repertoire ranks of inferred template counts. In a later analysis, generation probabilities were computed with a VDJ recombination model fitted to out-of-frame rearrangements, and the resulting probabilities were checked against IGoR. In a later analysis, TCR-TCR, TCR-HLA and TCR-CMV co-occurrence was scored with hypergeometric tests, and a repertoire-size bias correction was applied to TCR pairs. False discovery rates were estimated in a later analysis by permuting HLA or CMV assignments 20 times. In a later analysis, co-occurring TCRs were grouped with DBSCAN, and TCRdist sequence similarity was added when clustering was performed within HLA-allele-positive subsets. Co-occurrence clustering excluded repertoires with fewer than 30,000 or more than 120,000 public chains, plus five with anomalous nucleotide sharing. As stored in TCRdb, this immuneACCESS dataset retains in-frame rearrangements with V and J assigned. A fraction of the clones does not appear; measured against another copy, unresolved V genes explain less than half of the discrepancy, and the remainder lacks a known reason. That table is the source of V, J and clone size, and D and trimming were worked out from the DNA. This sample comprises about 120,000 clones, nearly 80% of them detected only once. 1.3% of the sample comes from the top ten.

The source of this sequence is a woman aged 30 to 39 in good health and CMV-seronegative. Sequenced input: PBMCs. The rearrangement joined TRBV6-1 to TRBJ2-7, with 11 middle bases fitting TRBD2. This receptor has the CDR3 CASSVIAGGPYEQYF. The sequence in DNA is TGTGCCAGCAGTGTAATAGCGGGAGGGCCTTACGAGCAGTACTTC.